The following is a TCR beta chain sequence with its context. Its antigen remains unknown. Between the trimmed V and J ends, which lost 2 bases and 4 bases, there was a span of 5 bases. Germline V gene sequence: CDR1 DFQATT, CDR2 SNEGSKA (reference sequence). The CDR3 loop spans 11 amino acids. This sample stems from a study of T cell responses to AZD1222 COVID-19 vaccine. About the research overall: Both about-4-week and about-12-week second-dose recipients were combined.

Repertoires were generated with immunoSEQ multiplex PCR, while TCRdb's copy carries only in-frame clones and drops some. The table records tens of thousands of clones, approximately 92% of them present only once. Overall study findings and caveats: In the spike-specific TCR repertoire, nearly half reportedly target unmutated variant regions. Just a handful of AZD1222 recipients tested seropositive at baseline.

The chain joins TRBV20-1 to TRBJ1-2, with D unclear. The source is an adult in good health. The sequences come from peripheral blood, collected on day 0 of AZD1222 vaccination. As DNA, the CDR3 is TGCAGTGCTAGACGTTTCTATGGCTACACCTTC. Translation gives CSARRFYGYTF.